A selection of T cell receptor beta chains follows, all from one sample in a study of siplizumab effects on memory and regulatory T cells. TCRdb keeps only in-frame clones here, not all; method: immunoSEQ multiplex PCR. Of over 100,000 clones in the sample, 80% to 95% were seen once. Input material: CD4+ T cells sorted from blood. These receptors came from a human donor in good health. Each CDR3 is given with its conserved first and last residue. D genes are given only for firm matches. Part of the rows lack a size; the others show once, few, many or a class for expanded clones.

j_gene: TRBJ2-1
d_gene: TRBD1
v_gene: TRBV5-1
abundance: once
CDR3aa: CASRDRGRDNEQFF
CDR3nt: TGCGCCAGCAGGGACAGGGGCCGGGACAATGAGCAGTTCTTC

j_gene: TRBJ2-1
d_gene: .
v_gene: TRBV5-1
abundance: .
CDR3aa: CASSFGRVDNEQFF
CDR3nt: TGCGCCAGCAGCTTTGGACGGGTTGACAATGAGCAGTTCTTC

j_gene: TRBJ2-2
d_gene: .
v_gene: TRBV7-9
abundance: .
CDR3aa: CASSRGAGELFF
CDR3nt: TGTGCCAGCAGCCGTGGGGCCGGGGAGCTGTTTTTT

j_gene: TRBJ2-7
d_gene: .
v_gene: TRBV28
abundance: few
CDR3aa: CASSPDRSPYEQYF
CDR3nt: TGTGCCAGCAGCCCCGACAGGTCCCCCTACGAGCAGTACTTC

j_gene: TRBJ1-1
d_gene: .
v_gene: TRBV7-9
abundance: .
CDR3aa: CASSPNFNTEAFF
CDR3nt: TGTGCCAGCAGCCCCAATTTCAACACTGAAGCTTTCTTT

j_gene: TRBJ1-1
d_gene: .
v_gene: TRBV5-4
abundance: .
CDR3aa: CASSLVMNTEAFF
CDR3nt: TGTGCCAGCAGCTTGGTCATGAACACTGAAGCTTTCTTT

j_gene: TRBJ2-1
d_gene: .
v_gene: TRBV19
abundance: .
CDR3aa: CASSYGGLVNEQFF
CDR3nt: TGTGCCAGTAGTTATGGGGGATTGGTAAATGAGCAGTTCTTC

j_gene: TRBJ2-7
d_gene: .
v_gene: TRBV5-1
abundance: .
CDR3aa: CASSLLDEQYF
CDR3nt: TGCGCCAGCAGCTTGTTAGACGAGCAGTACTTC

j_gene: TRBJ1-5
d_gene: TRBD1
v_gene: TRBV2
abundance: few
CDR3aa: CATRYGTVSNQPQHF
CDR3nt: TGTGCCACCAGATATGGGACAGTCAGCAATCAGCCCCAGCATTTT

j_gene: TRBJ2-7
d_gene: TRBD2
v_gene: TRBV19
abundance: .
CDR3aa: CASSIIPRGGQTYEQYF
CDR3nt: TGTGCCAGTAGTATCATCCCCCGGGGGGGTCAGACTTACGAGCAGTACTTC

j_gene: TRBJ2-3
d_gene: .
v_gene: TRBV5-4
abundance: .
CDR3aa: CASSLFGVGSDTQYF
CDR3nt: TGTGCCAGCAGCTTGTTTGGGGTTGGGTCCGATACGCAGTATTTT

j_gene: TRBJ2-6
d_gene: .
v_gene: TRBV6-6
abundance: .
CDR3aa: CASSSRSSGANVLTF
CDR3nt: TGTGCCAGCAGTTCTCGTAGCTCTGGGGCCAACGTCCTGACTTTC

j_gene: TRBJ2-7
d_gene: .
v_gene: TRBV6-5
abundance: .
CDR3aa: CASRDSLYEQYF
CDR3nt: TGTGCCAGCAGGGATAGTTTGTACGAGCAGTACTTC

j_gene: TRBJ2-1
d_gene: .
v_gene: TRBV7-9
abundance: once
CDR3aa: CASSFRTGPISGRDEQFF
CDR3nt: TGTGCCAGCAGCTTTCGGACAGGGCCGATTAGCGGGAGAGATGAGCAGTTCTTC

j_gene: TRBJ2-1
d_gene: .
v_gene: TRBV19
abundance: .
CDR3aa: CASTSHNEQFF
CDR3nt: TGTGCCAGTACCTCCCACAATGAGCAGTTCTTC

j_gene: TRBJ2-1
d_gene: TRBD2
v_gene: TRBV7-9
abundance: .
CDR3aa: CAIGTSGRAAYNEQFF
CDR3nt: TGTGCCATCGGGACTAGCGGGAGGGCCGCCTACAATGAGCAGTTCTTC

j_gene: TRBJ2-7
d_gene: .
v_gene: TRBV9
abundance: .
CDR3aa: CASSKAPLNGPAYEQYF
CDR3nt: TGTGCCAGCAGCAAAGCCCCCCTTAACGGGCCCGCCTACGAGCAGTACTTC

j_gene: TRBJ1-5
d_gene: .
v_gene: TRBV7-8
abundance: few
CDR3aa: CASSLSVQPQHF
CDR3nt: TGTGCCAGCAGCTTATCGGTCCAGCCCCAGCATTTT

j_gene: TRBJ2-3
d_gene: TRBD1
v_gene: TRBV19
abundance: once
CDR3aa: CASTKDRGPGTQYF
CDR3nt: TGTGCCAGTACCAAGGACAGGGGGCCTGGTACGCAGTATTTT

j_gene: TRBJ2-7
d_gene: TRBD1
v_gene: TRBV10-3
abundance: .
CDR3aa: CATGEGTGTGDYEQYF
CDR3nt: TGTGCCACCGGGGAAGGAACCGGGACAGGGGACTACGAGCAGTACTTC

j_gene: TRBJ2-2
d_gene: .
v_gene: TRBV27
abundance: .
CDR3aa: CASSVFGAGELFF
CDR3nt: TGTGCCAGCAGTGTGTTCGGGGCCGGGGAGCTGTTTTTT

j_gene: TRBJ2-7
d_gene: TRBD2
v_gene: TRBV29-1
abundance: .
CDR3aa: CSVVAGAYEQYF
CDR3nt: TGCAGCGTCGTAGCGGGGGCCTACGAGCAGTACTTC

j_gene: TRBJ2-2
d_gene: TRBD2
v_gene: TRBV4-1
abundance: .
CDR3aa: CASSLAGGRTGELFF
CDR3nt: TGCGCCAGCAGCCTAGCGGGAGGACGCACCGGGGAGCTGTTTTTT

j_gene: TRBJ2-7
d_gene: .
v_gene: TRBV18
abundance: .
CDR3aa: CASSPPRTWSYEQYF
CDR3nt: TGTGCCAGCTCACCACCGAGGACATGGAGCTACGAGCAGTACTTC

j_gene: TRBJ1-1
d_gene: .
v_gene: TRBV6-1
abundance: .
CDR3aa: CASSRIGNQAEAFF
CDR3nt: TGTGCCAGCAGTAGGATCGGTAACCAGGCTGAAGCTTTCTTT

j_gene: TRBJ1-1
d_gene: .
v_gene: TRBV6-4
abundance: .
CDR3aa: CASRLGAGGNTEAFF
CDR3nt: TGTGCCAGCAGGTTGGGGGCTGGTGGGAACACTGAAGCTTTCTTT

j_gene: TRBJ2-3
d_gene: .
v_gene: TRBV19
abundance: .
CDR3aa: CASSHRDSTDTQYF
CDR3nt: TGTGCCAGTAGTCACCGGGACTCCACAGATACGCAGTATTTT

j_gene: TRBJ2-2
d_gene: .
v_gene: TRBV4-1
abundance: .
CDR3aa: CASSQTPGQGTNTGELFF
CDR3nt: TGCGCCAGCAGCCAGACGCCGGGGCAGGGGACGAACACCGGGGAGCTGTTTTTT

j_gene: TRBJ2-7
d_gene: TRBD2
v_gene: TRBV28
abundance: .
CDR3aa: CASRGTSGSWHEQYF
CDR3nt: TGTGCCAGCAGGGGGACTAGCGGGAGTTGGCACGAGCAGTACTTC

j_gene: TRBJ2-2
d_gene: .
v_gene: TRBV6-5
abundance: few
CDR3aa: CASSYDRKTGELFF
CDR3nt: TGTGCCAGCAGTTATGACAGGAAGACCGGGGAGCTGTTTTTT

j_gene: TRBJ2-3
d_gene: .
v_gene: TRBV9
abundance: .
CDR3aa: CASSRETGGPDTQYF
CDR3nt: TGTGCCAGCAGCCGAGAAACAGGAGGGCCAGATACGCAGTATTTT

j_gene: TRBJ2-7
d_gene: TRBD2
v_gene: TRBV19
abundance: few
CDR3aa: CASSPSHSGTTEQYF
CDR3nt: TGTGCCAGTAGCCCCTCCCATAGCGGGACCACCGAGCAGTACTTC

j_gene: TRBJ2-7
d_gene: .
v_gene: TRBV2
abundance: .
CDR3aa: CASSEVGAVVVSYEQYF
CDR3nt: TGTGCCAGCAGTGAAGTAGGCGCAGTCGTCGTCTCCTACGAGCAGTACTTC

j_gene: TRBJ1-1
d_gene: .
v_gene: TRBV7-8
abundance: .
CDR3aa: CASSFSQGNTEAFF
CDR3nt: TGTGCCAGCAGCTTTAGTCAGGGGAACACTGAAGCTTTCTTT

j_gene: TRBJ1-6
d_gene: TRBD1
v_gene: TRBV5-4
abundance: .
CDR3aa: CASSLALTGFNNSPLHF
CDR3nt: TGTGCCAGCAGCTTGGCCCTGACAGGGTTTAATAATTCACCCCTCCACTTT

j_gene: TRBJ2-3
d_gene: .
v_gene: TRBV29-1
abundance: .
CDR3aa: CSVDQGFGTQYF
CDR3nt: TGCAGCGTTGACCAGGGATTCGGTACGCAGTATTTT

j_gene: TRBJ2-1
d_gene: .
v_gene: TRBV5-1
abundance: .
CDR3aa: CASSLTSGSSYNEQFF
CDR3nt: TGCGCCAGCAGCTTGACTTCAGGGAGCTCCTACAATGAGCAGTTCTTC

j_gene: TRBJ1-3
d_gene: .
v_gene: TRBV9
abundance: .
CDR3aa: CASSTDSEGNTIYF
CDR3nt: TGTGCCAGCAGCACAGACAGTGAGGGAAACACCATATATTTT

j_gene: TRBJ2-5
d_gene: TRBD1
v_gene: TRBV5-4
abundance: once
CDR3aa: CASSRAGTGGSETQYF
CDR3nt: TGTGCCAGCAGCAGAGCCGGGACAGGAGGATCAGAGACCCAGTACTTC

j_gene: TRBJ2-2
d_gene: TRBD2
v_gene: TRBV14
abundance: .
CDR3aa: CASSQGLAGVYTGELFF
CDR3nt: TGTGCCAGCAGCCAAGGACTAGCGGGAGTTTATACCGGGGAGCTGTTTTTT

j_gene: TRBJ2-7
d_gene: .
v_gene: TRBV14
abundance: .
CDR3aa: CASSQDWGVPFEQYF
CDR3nt: TGTGCCAGCAGCCAAGATTGGGGGGTTCCCTTCGAGCAGTACTTC

j_gene: TRBJ1-3
d_gene: .
v_gene: TRBV6-1
abundance: .
CDR3aa: CASTEDRFSGNTIYF
CDR3nt: TGTGCCAGCACTGAAGACCGTTTCTCTGGAAACACCATATATTTT

j_gene: TRBJ1-1
d_gene: .
v_gene: TRBV6-6
abundance: .
CDR3aa: CASAYGGGTNTEAFF
CDR3nt: TGTGCCAGCGCCTACGGCGGGGGGACGAACACTGAAGCTTTCTTT

j_gene: TRBJ1-4
d_gene: .
v_gene: TRBV10-3
abundance: .
CDR3aa: CAISESSGADEKLFF
CDR3nt: TGTGCCATCAGTGAGTCATCGGGGGCGGATGAAAAACTGTTTTTT

j_gene: TRBJ2-1
d_gene: TRBD2
v_gene: TRBV6-1
abundance: .
CDR3aa: CASSEAPTSGRGYYNEQFF
CDR3nt: TGTGCCAGCAGTGAAGCGCCCACTAGCGGGAGAGGGTACTACAATGAGCAGTTCTTC

j_gene: TRBJ2-3
d_gene: .
v_gene: TRBV11-2
abundance: .
CDR3aa: CASSKSRATDTQYF
CDR3nt: TGTGCCAGCAGCAAATCCAGAGCCACAGATACGCAGTATTTT

j_gene: TRBJ2-4
d_gene: .
v_gene: TRBV6-1
abundance: .
CDR3aa: CASSGVERGGLKNIQYF
CDR3nt: TGTGCCAGCAGTGGGGTCGAGAGAGGAGGACTCAAAAACATTCAGTACTTC

j_gene: TRBJ1-4
d_gene: TRBD1
v_gene: TRBV4-2
abundance: .
CDR3aa: CASSRDRVELFF
CDR3nt: TGTGCCAGCAGCCGAGACAGGGTCGAACTGTTTTTT

j_gene: TRBJ1-1
d_gene: .
v_gene: TRBV5-1
abundance: .
CDR3aa: CASSLVSGGNTEAFF
CDR3nt: TGCGCCAGCAGCTTGGTATCGGGGGGGAACACTGAAGCTTTCTTT

j_gene: TRBJ2-7
d_gene: .
v_gene: TRBV19
abundance: .
CDR3aa: CASSIGSAGVSYEQYF
CDR3nt: TGTGCCAGTAGTATAGGATCGGCAGGGGTCTCCTACGAGCAGTACTTC